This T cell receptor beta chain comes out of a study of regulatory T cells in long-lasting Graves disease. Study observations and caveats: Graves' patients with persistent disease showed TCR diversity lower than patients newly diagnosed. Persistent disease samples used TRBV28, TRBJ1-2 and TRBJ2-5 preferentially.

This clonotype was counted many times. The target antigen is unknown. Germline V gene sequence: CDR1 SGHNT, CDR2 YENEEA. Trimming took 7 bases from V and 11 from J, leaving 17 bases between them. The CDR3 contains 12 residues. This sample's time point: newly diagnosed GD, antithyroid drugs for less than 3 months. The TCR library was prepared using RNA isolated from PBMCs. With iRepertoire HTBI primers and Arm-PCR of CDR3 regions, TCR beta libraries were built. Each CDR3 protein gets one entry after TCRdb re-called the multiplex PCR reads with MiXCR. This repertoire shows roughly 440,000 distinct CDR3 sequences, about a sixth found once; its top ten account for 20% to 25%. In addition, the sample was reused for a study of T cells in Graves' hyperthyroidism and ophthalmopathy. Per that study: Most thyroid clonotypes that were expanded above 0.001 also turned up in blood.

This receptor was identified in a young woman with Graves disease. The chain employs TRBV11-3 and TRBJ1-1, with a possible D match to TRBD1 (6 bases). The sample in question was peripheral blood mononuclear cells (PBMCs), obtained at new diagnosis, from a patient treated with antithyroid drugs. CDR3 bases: TGTGCCAGCATCAACGCAGGGGAGGAGGCTTTCTTT. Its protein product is CASINAGEEAFF.